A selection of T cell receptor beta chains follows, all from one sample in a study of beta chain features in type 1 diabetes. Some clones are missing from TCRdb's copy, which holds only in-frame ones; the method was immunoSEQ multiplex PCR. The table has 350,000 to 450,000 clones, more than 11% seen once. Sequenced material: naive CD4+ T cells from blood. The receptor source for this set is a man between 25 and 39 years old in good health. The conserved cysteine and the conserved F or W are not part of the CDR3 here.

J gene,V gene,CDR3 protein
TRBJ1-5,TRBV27,ASSAGTRVNQPQH
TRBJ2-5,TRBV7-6,ASSLGTRSAETQY
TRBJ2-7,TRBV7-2,ASLGPSYYEQY
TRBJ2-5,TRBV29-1,SVAGGYGGETQY
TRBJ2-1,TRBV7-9,ASSRGLAGISGEQF
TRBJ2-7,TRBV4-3,ASSQLTGYEQY
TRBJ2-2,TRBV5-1,ASSPVVLSGRFAGELF
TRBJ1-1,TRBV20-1,SAAAGTEAF
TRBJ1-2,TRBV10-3,ATRDGDYGYT
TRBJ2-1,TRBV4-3,ASSQVSGASYNEQF
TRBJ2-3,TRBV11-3,ASSLARGTDTQY
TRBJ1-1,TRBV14,ASSRWGNTEAF
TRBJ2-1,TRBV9,ASSVEAGNYNEQF
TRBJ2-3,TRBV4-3,ASSQVRGGGTDTQY
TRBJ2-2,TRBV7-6,ASSLAGANTGELF
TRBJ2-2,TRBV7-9,ASSPPGSNTGELF
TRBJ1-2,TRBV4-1,ASSQTSPSGYT
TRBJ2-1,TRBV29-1,SGGSGQGPEQF
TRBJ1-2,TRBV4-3,ASSQSRGLGYGYT
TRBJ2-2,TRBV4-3,ASSQFPGTGAGELF
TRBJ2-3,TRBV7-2,ASSTPWDPNGSRC
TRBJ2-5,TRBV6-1,ASSDGLAGGPRIETQY
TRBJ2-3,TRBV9,ASSVEGTYTDTQY
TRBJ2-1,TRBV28,ASSHKSSYNEQF
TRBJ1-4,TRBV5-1,ASSASTSATNEKLF
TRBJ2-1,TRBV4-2,ASSLLAGGYNEQF
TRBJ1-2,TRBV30,AWAGYYGYT
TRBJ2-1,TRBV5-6,ASSLFTGTSRYNEQF
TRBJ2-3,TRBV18,ASSPSLRTRTYTQY
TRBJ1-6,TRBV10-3,AIRETENSPLH
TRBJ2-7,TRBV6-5,ASSKGTFRYEQY
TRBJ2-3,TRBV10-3,AISRLALPDTQY
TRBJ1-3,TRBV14,ASSLIQGRAGNTIY
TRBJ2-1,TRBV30,AWSLREGEF
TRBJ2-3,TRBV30,AWRTSGHTDTQY
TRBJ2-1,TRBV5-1,ASSSWGKGVEGHGDYNEQF
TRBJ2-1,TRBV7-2,ASSLFGEQF
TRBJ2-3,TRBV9,ASSVQSTTGDTQY
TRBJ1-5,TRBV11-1,ASSFEGNQPQH
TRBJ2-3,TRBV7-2,ASSLALAGAPLAQY
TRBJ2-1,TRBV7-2,ASSLKDRGRNEQF
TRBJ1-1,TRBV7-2,ASSLGSGVDTEAF
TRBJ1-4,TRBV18,ASSRSGSNEKLF
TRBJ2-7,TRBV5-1,ASSFQSDTYSPYEQY
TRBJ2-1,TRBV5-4,ASSLELEQF
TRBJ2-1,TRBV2,ASRLTSGSYNEQF
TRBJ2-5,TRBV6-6,ASSFAVGQGQETQY
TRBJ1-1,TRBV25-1,ASRATGVRNTEAF
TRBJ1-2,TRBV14,ASSLVGGGYT
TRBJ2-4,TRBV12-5,ASGFDSTLLAKNIQY
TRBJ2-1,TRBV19,ASNGGRNEQF
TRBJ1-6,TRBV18,ASSPGGNHNSPLH
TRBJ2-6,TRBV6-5,ASSYTIISGANVLT